The source of this T cell receptor beta chain is a study of blood T cell repertoires in COVID-19 (dated by TCRdb to 2018 to 2021). A note on the overall study: Collaborator samples came from the United States, Italy and Spain and covered acute and convalescent phases of COVID-19. The prospective study material was composed of cDNA or gDNA derived from T cells, B-cell-depleted T cells, or PBMCs. The dataset comprised deeply sampled blood TCRbeta repertoires from subjects exposed to, actively infected with, or recovered from COVID-19. The repertoires were released in a freely available public database meant as a resource for research on the immune response to SARS-CoV-2. Samples were obtained from the ongoing ImmuneRACE study (first 160 participants) and from about 1,300 subjects provided by 6 global collaborators. Sample metadata almost always included a de-identified subject ID, COVID-19 status, age in years and sex. HLA class I and class II types, where available, came from metadata supplied by the sample provider rather than from assay-based typing. Findings and caveats that apply to the study as a whole: How much clinical and demographic metadata was included differed by source and by participant, and the metadata was provided uncurated.

Notes on this clone: Its antigen is still unknown. Qualities for individual bases were not recorded, and no much larger clone is one base off.

In the prospective study, participants were about 18 to 95 years old, resided in approximately 22 geographic areas of the United States, and were enrolled through a virtual design. Cohort assignment in the prospective study relied on participant-reported clinical history from a screening survey and a study questionnaire. Recovered participants in ImmuneRACE Cohort 3 were defined as having two consecutive negative NP/OP PCR tests, clearance from a healthcare professional, or resolution of symptoms. In the prospective study, whole blood, serum and a nasopharyngeal or oropharyngeal swab were collected from each participant by mobile phlebotomists. Over a roughly 2-month period, participants in the prospective study had the option of providing additional blood draws and questionnaires. Prospective study blood samples were shipped either frozen or at room temperature before DNA extraction. The CDR3 covers 15 residues, taking in both the cysteine and the phenylalanine. Here the CDR3 DNA is all that survives: 45 bases in frame from base 1. Sequences SEHNR (CDR1) and FQNEAQ (CDR2) are obtained from the germline V gene (reference sequence). Trimming at the junction amounts to 4 bases on V and 8 bases on J, and the germline ends lie 17 bases apart.

TCRbeta CDR3 regions were amplified from genomic DNA using the immunoSEQ Assay, a bias-controlled multiplex PCR. In the authors' own workflow: Nucleated cell counts per sample were estimated from amplification of reference gene primers within the assay. To quantify the absolute abundance of each unique TCRbeta CDR3 rearrangement, sequence reads were collapsed and filtered. Productive Simpson clonality was computed per sample as the square root of Simpson's diversity index over productive rearrangements. Entries here come from immuneACCESS through TCRdb and include only in-frame sequences with V and J called. Some clones fail to appear in such tables; in the studies checked, an unresolved V gene covers under half of the shortfall, and the cause of the remainder is unknown. That table is the source of V, J and clone size, and D and trimming were worked out from the DNA. This sample lists more than 200,000 clones; around 87% were detected once. The ten largest clones represent 1.5% to 2% of the sample.

The receptor chain draws on TRBV7-9 and TRBJ1-4, with no reliable assignment of the D segment. Sequenced sample: PBMCs or T cells enriched from blood (not recorded which). This receptor was identified in a woman aged 50 to 60 who had recovered from COVID-19. The nucleotide sequence is given as TGTGCCAGCAGCTCCGGGCGGGGTCTGGGGGAAAAACTGTTTTTT. It is translated as CASSSGRGLGEKLFF.